These T cell receptor beta chains were read from a single sample in a study of glioma-infiltrating T cells. TCRdb ran MiXCR on the multiplex PCR reads and lists one entry per CDR3 protein. The table has 300,000 to 400,000 distinct CDR3 sequences, around 45% seen once; the top ten hold around 13%. The sample consisted of glioma tissue, nonneoplastic brain tissue, or PBMCs (not recorded which). The source is a human donor with low-grade glioma or glioblastoma, undergoing nonglioma brain surgery, or in good health (not recorded which). The CDR3 runs from the conserved cysteine through the conserved F or W. A D gene is named only where the DNA matches it firmly. Not every row has a clone size; where given, it reads once, few, many or a size class.

.	.	TRBV14	TRBJ1-1	18	TGTGCCAGCAGCCAAGGTTTGAAAGCGACAGGAGTGAACACTGAAGCTTTCTTT	CASSQGLKATGVNTEAFF
.	.	TRBV18	TRBJ1-2	13	TGTGCCAGCTCACCAGTACAGAAGAGTGGCTACACCTTC	CASSPVQKSGYTF
TRBD2	many	TRBV15	TRBJ2-7	18	TGTGCCACCAGCAGAGAGGGACTAGCGGACCTTATCTCCTACGAGCAGTACTTC	CATSREGLADLISYEQYF
TRBD1	.	TRBV19	TRBJ1-5	14	TGTGCCAGTAGTATTACAGGGGGGAATCAGCCCCAGCATTTT	CASSITGGNQPQHF
.	.	TRBV6-2/TRBV6-3	TRBJ2-1	15	TGTGCCAGCAGTATGCGGGTGGGGTATCGGGATGAGCAGTTCTTC	CASSMRVGYRDEQFF
.	few	TRBV28	TRBJ2-3	14	TGTGCCAGCAGTTTTAGGTCCGGGGCAGATACGCAGTATTTT	CASSFRSGADTQYF
.	few	TRBV28	TRBJ2-1	13	TGTGCCAGCAGTTTATGGCGGACCGGGGGGCAGTTCTTC	CASSLWRTGGQFF
.	.	TRBV11-2	TRBJ2-3	17	TGTGCCAGCAGCTTGGGGCGAAGATGGGGAAAGGGAGATACGCAGTATTTT	CASSLGRRWGKGDTQYF
TRBD1	few	TRBV28	TRBJ2-3	16	TGTGCCAGCAGTCCGAGACAGGGGACATACACAGATACGCAGTATTTT	CASSPRQGTYTDTQYF
.	.	TRBV7-6	TRBJ2-7	16	TGTGCCAGCAGCTTAGCACCCCCGGGCAGGGGCGGCGAGCAGTACTTC	CASSLAPPGRGGEQYF
.	few	TRBV4-3	TRBJ2-1	16	TGCGCCAGCAGCCAAGAGGGCGGGGAGCTCCCCAATGAGCAGTTCTTC	CASSQEGGELPNEQFF
.	.	TRBV7-9	TRBJ2-7	14	TGTGCCAGCAGCCCTTGGGACGGACCCTACGAGCAGTACTTC	CASSPWDGPYEQYF
.	.	TRBV2	TRBJ1-2	13	TGTGCCAGCAGCTCGGACACTCCGGGCGGCTACACCTTC	CASSSDTPGGYTF
.	many	TRBV27	TRBJ2-1	15	TGTGCCAGCAGTATAACTCCGGGACACACCAATGAGCAGTTCTTC	CASSITPGHTNEQFF
TRBD1	.	TRBV18	TRBJ1-1	14	TGTGCCAGCTCACCAAACAGGGGGGACACTGAAGCTTTCTTT	CASSPNRGDTEAFF
TRBD2	few	TRBV7-9	TRBJ2-1	16	TGTGCCAGCAGTTCGAGCGGGGGGGGGTCCTACAATGAGCAGTTCTTC	CASSSSGGGSYNEQFF
.	.	TRBV4-1	TRBJ2-1	17	TGCGCCAGCAGCCAAGAGGCCCAAGTAGCGGCGGGGCATGAGCAGTTCTTC	CASSQEAQVAAGHEQFF
.	.	TRBV28	TRBJ2-1	16	TGTGCCAGCAGTTTACGTGGATTCCGATCATACAATGAGCAGTTCTTC	CASSLRGFRSYNEQFF
TRBD1	once	TRBV20-1	TRBJ2-5	13	TGCAGTGCTGCCGGGGACAGGAAAGAGACCCGGTACTTC	CSAAGDRKETRYF
.	once	TRBV6-6	TRBJ2-7	17	TGTGCCAGCAGTTACTCGATCTTCAGGGATCGATACAATAAGCAGTACTTC	CASSYSIFRDRYNKQYF
.	.	TRBV20-1	TRBJ1-2	13	TGCAGTGCTAGTGGTATGGAAAGCTATGGCTACACCTTC	CSASGMESYGYTF
.	.	TRBV28	TRBJ1-2	14	TGTGCCAGCAGTTCGCGGACATTTAACTATGGCTACGCCTTC	CASSSRTFNYGYAF
TRBD2	.	TRBV27	TRBJ2-1	15	TGTGGCAGCCAACGGACTAGCGGAGTTTACAATGAGCAGTTCTTC	CGSQRTSGVYNEQFF
.	.	TRBV11-2	TRBJ1-3	16	TGTGCCAGCAGCCCGTGGGGGAGAACTTCTGGAAACACCATATATTTT	CASSPWGRTSGNTIYF
.	.	TRBV29-1	TRBJ2-5	10	TGCAGCGCCGGGTCTGGGACCCAGTACTTC	CSAGSGTQYF
.	.	TRBV28	TRBJ2-2	16	TGTGCCAGCAGACGACCAGGGGTCTCGAGCACCGGGGAGCTGTTTTTT	CASRRPGVSSTGELFF
TRBD1	.	TRBV29-1	TRBJ2-7	13	TGCAGCGTTGAGGGGGAGACAGGGTACGAGCAGTACTTC	CSVEGETGYEQYF
.	.	TRBV25-1	TRBJ1-1	14	TGTGCCAGCAGTGAAACAAAAGCGAACACTGAAGCTTTCTTT	CASSETKANTEAFF
.	.	TRBV7-6	TRBJ2-3	17	TGTGCCAGCAGTTTAACCCCACATCTAGGCGGGACAGATACGCAGTATTTT	CASSLTPHLGGTDTQYF
.	once	TRBV6-2/TRBV6-3	TRBJ1-1	14	TGTGCCAGCAGTTACTCCGCGGGGACCACTGAAGCTTTCTTT	CASSYSAGTTEAFF
TRBD1	.	TRBV4-1	TRBJ2-7	15	TGCGCCAGCAGCCAGGATCACAGGGGCGAGTACGAGCAGTACTTC	CASSQDHRGEYEQYF
.	.	TRBV4-1	TRBJ1-6	15	TGCGCCAGGATCCGGGGACCCAGTCAAGGTTCACCCCTCCACTTT	CARIRGPSQGSPLHF
TRBD1	.	TRBV6-2/TRBV6-3	TRBJ1-5	15	TGTGCCAGCAGGCGCGACAGGGGACACAATCAGCCCCAGCATTTT	CASRRDRGHNQPQHF
.	.	TRBV11-1	TRBJ2-3	16	TGTGCCAGCAGCTTACGGAGTACAACTAACACAGATACGCAGTATTTT	CASSLRSTTNTDTQYF
TRBD2	.	TRBV2	TRBJ2-1	15	TGTGCCAGCGTCGGACTAGCGGATACCTACAATGAGCAGTTCTTC	CASVGLADTYNEQFF
.	.	TRBV12-3/TRBV12-4	TRBJ1-1	16	TGTGCCAGCAGCACCCCCTTGGGGACCAAGAACACTGAAGCTTTCTTT	CASSTPLGTKNTEAFF
TRBD1	.	TRBV11-1	TRBJ2-7	16	TGTGCCAGCAGCTTACCCCCCGGGACAGGGATTTACGAGCAGTACTTC	CASSLPPGTGIYEQYF
TRBD2	many	TRBV20-1	TRBJ2-1	14	TGCAGTGCTCGGACTAGCGGGAGCTTCGATGAGCAGTTCTTC	CSARTSGSFDEQFF
.	.	TRBV29-1	TRBJ2-2	13	TGCAGCGTCAGGGACGGAAACACCGGGGAGGTGTTTTTT	CSVRDGNTGEVFF
TRBD2	once	TRBV7-2	TRBJ2-5	15	TGTGCCAGCAGCCAGAGGCGGGAGGGCCGAGAGACCCAGTACTTC	CASSQRREGRETQYF
TRBD1	few	TRBV20-1	TRBJ1-2	13	TGCAGTGCTAGAAAGACAGGGGGCGATTGGTACACCTTC	CSARKTGGDWYTF
TRBD2	.	TRBV11-1	TRBJ2-3	16	TGTGCCAGCAGCTCCACTAGCGGGACCCTCACAGATACGCAGTATTTT	CASSSTSGTLTDTQYF
.	.	TRBV2	TRBJ1-6	15	TGTGCCAGCAGCCCTTTGGGAGGAACGAATTCACCCCTCCACTTT	CASSPLGGTNSPLHF
TRBD1	once	TRBV28	TRBJ2-5	14	TGTGCCAGCAGCTTCCAGGGTCCAGGGGGGACCCAGTACTTC	CASSFQGPGGTQYF
.	.	TRBV29-1	TRBJ2-7	13	TGCAGCGTAAGCGACAGCCTTGACGACGAGCAGTACTTC	CSVSDSLDDEQYF
.	once	TRBV28	TRBJ2-7	14	TGTGCCAGCAGTTACATGTTCAGCTCCTACGGGCAGTACTTC	CASSYMFSSYGQYF
.	many	TRBV6-1	TRBJ2-3	14	TGTGCCACCCAACGGGGGTTAGGCGGAGATACGCAGTATTTT	CATQRGLGGDTQYF
.	few	TRBV2	TRBJ2-7	13	TGTGCCAGCAGTCGGGACGAAAAATACGAGCAGTACTTC	CASSRDEKYEQYF